Shown below are 25 T cell receptor beta chains from a single sample sequenced in a study of T cells in Graves' hyperthyroidism and ophthalmopathy. Amplification targeted TCR beta CDR3 regions from RNA transcripts. An initial round of RT-PCR targeting the TCR CDR3 relied on the HTBI primer set. A single record per CDR3 protein comes from TCRdb applying MiXCR to the multiplex PCR reads. The sample consists of hundreds of thousands of distinct CDR3 sequences, around 15% of them appearing once. The sequenced sample consisted of blood. The source of these receptors is a woman younger than 30 with Graves' hyperthyroidism.

This clonotype has a count of ten or more. This chain links TRBV7-9 with TRBJ2-1, with TRBD2 identical over 11 bases. The germline gives CDR1 SEHNR, CDR2 FQNEAQ (reference sequence). The CDR3 spans 15 residues. The V segment lost 5 bases and the J segment 6 bases; nucleotides outside the gene matches: 6. The CDR3 DNA follows: TGTGCCAGCAGCCGACTAGCGGGAAGACGCAATGAGCAGTTCTTC. Translating it yields CASSRLAGRRNEQFF.

This chain uses TRBV7-9 with TRBJ2-3; tentatively, D is TRBD2 (6 bases). CDR1 and CDR2 (germline): SEHNR, FQNEAQ (reference sequence). The CDR3 covers 16 residues. Trimming removed 3 bases at V and 4 bases at J, with 17 bases between. The CDR3 DNA is TGTGCCAGCAGCTTCCGGGACTCTGGTGGGGCAGATACGCAGTATTTT. It codes for CASSFRDSGGADTQYF.

This clonotype occurred many times. This chain links TRBV7-9 with TRBJ2-7; D possibly matches TRBD1 or TRBD2 (5 bases each). V was cut by 2 bases and J by 2 bases, with 19 bases left in between. CDR1 is SEHNR, CDR2 FQNEAQ, per germline (reference sequence). This CDR3 contains 17 residues. DNA for the CDR3: TGTGCCAGCAGCTTATCTCCAGAGGGCGACAGCACCTACGAGCAGTACTTC. This codes for CASSLSPEGDSTYEQYF.

This clonotype was seen ten or more times. The chain carries TRBV5-1 and TRBJ2-1; D is unclear. The CDR3 is 15 amino acids. Germline values: CDR1 SGHRS, CDR2 YFSETQ. The germline V and J ends were trimmed by 1 base and 7 bases, with 15 bases remaining between them. The CDR3 region is CASSLRPPSGNEQFF. In nucleotides, the CDR3 is TGCGCCAGCAGCTTGAGACCGCCCTCGGGTAATGAGCAGTTCTTC.

This clonotype was recorded a few times. The CDR3 DNA sequence: TGTGCCAGCAGTTTTGTGGGGTCCTACAATGAGCAGTTCTTC. Protein product: CASSFVGSYNEQFF. The J gene is TRBJ2-1, the V gene TRBV28; D unresolved. The CDR3 extends over 14 amino acids. Trimming removed 3 bases from V and 1 base from J, with 7 bases in between. CDR1 MDHEN and CDR2 SYDVKM come from the germline V gene.

This clonotype came up a few times. The CDR3 bases are TGCAGCGTCGGTCTGACTAGCGAGCAGTACTTC. It specifies CSVGLTSEQYF. V is TRBV29-1 and J is TRBJ2-7, with TRBD2 as a possible D gene (6 bases). V lost 6 bases and J lost 6, with 12 bases in between. The CDR3 is 11 amino acids. Germline assignment: CDR1 SQVTM and CDR2 ANQGSEA.

This clonotype was recorded many times. The chain links TRBV11-2 to TRBJ1-1; no reliable D call. The length of the CDR3 is 12 residues. Trimming pared 5 bases from V and 10 bases from J, leaving 14 bases between. Germline CDR1 reads SGHAT; CDR2 reads FQNNGV. CDR3 protein: CASSDEEEGAFF. The CDR3 coding sequence is TGTGCCAGCAGCGATGAGGAAGAGGGAGCTTTCTTT.

As for this clonotype: Given the absence of the conserved phenylalanine or tryptophan at the CDR3 end, a read error is likely. The chain has TRBV9 and TRBJ2-3; D not certain. Trimming left V 6 bases short and J 2 bases short, with 13 bases between. CDR1 is SGDLS and CDR2 is YYNGEE in the germline V gene. This CDR3 contains 14 residues. The CDR3, as DNA: TGTGCCAGCAACTCGCGCCTTCACACAGATACGCAGTATATT. Translated: CASNSRLHTDTQYI.

This clonotype was detected ten times or more. The chain has TRBV5-8 and TRBJ2-2, with D hard to call. Germline V gives CDR1 SGHTS, CDR2 YDEGEE. V lost 1 base to trimming and J lost 4 bases, with 8 bases between them. The CDR3 spans 14 residues. CDR3 in DNA: TGTGCCAGCAGCTTGTCAACGGCCACCGGGGAGCTGTTTTTT. Amino acid sequence: CASSLSTATGELFF.

This clonotype was detected only a few times. For the CDR3, the DNA is TGTGCCAGCAGGCCGGACAGGGGATTTGAAAAACTGTTTTTT. It is translated as CASRPDRGFEKLFF. The chain joins TRBV6-1 to TRBJ1-4, with 9 bases lining up with TRBD1. V gave up 6 bases and J gave up 7 bases; unmatched junction bases: 6. The CDR3 consists of 14 residues. CDR1 is MNHNS and CDR2 is SASEGT in the germline V gene.

This clonotype was counted ten times or more. This chain joins TRBV2 and TRBJ1-6; no clear D gene. Between the trimmed V and J ends, which lost 6 bases and 10 bases, there was a span of 16 bases. The CDR3 runs to 14 residues. Germline CDR1 and CDR2: SNHLY and FYNNEI. CDR3 coding DNA: TGTGCCAGCAGCGCCGAAACGGCGGTGTCACCCCTCCACTTT. It yields the protein CASSAETAVSPLHF.

This clonotype was found many times. The chain couples TRBV11-2 to TRBJ2-7; 7 bases match TRBD2. With V trimmed by 0 bases and J by 0 bases, 11 bases remained unmatched. There are 18 residues in the CDR3. Germline loops: CDR1 SGHAT, CDR2 FQNNGV. The CDR3, as DNA: TGTGCCAGCAGCTTAGAGAGGGGTAGCGGGTCCTACTCCTACGAGCAGTACTTC. The encoded protein is CASSLERGSGSYSYEQYF.

V usage is TRBV7-9 and J usage is TRBJ2-6; D not certain. The CDR3 has 12 residues. The ends were cut back, 8 bases at V and 4 bases at J, with 6 bases in the middle. Germline loops: CDR1 SEHNR, CDR2 FQNEAQ (reference sequence). This CDR3 is CASSEGANVLTF. CDR3 DNA: TGTGCCAGCTCTGAAGGGGCCAACGTCCTGACTTTC.

This clonotype has only a few counts. A read error is likely, as this CDR3 ends without the conserved phenylalanine or tryptophan. The chain has TRBV6-1 and TRBJ2-7, with 10 bases identical to TRBD2. The CDR3 is 15 amino acids. V lost 8 bases, J lost 0 bases, and 7 bases stayed unmatched. Per the germline V gene, CDR1 is MNHNS and CDR2 is SASEGT. CDR3 in DNA: TGTGCCAGCCGCCGGGGGACTAGCGACTCCTACGAGCAGTACCTC. It codes for CASRRGTSDSYEQYL.

This clonotype turned up a few times. This rearrangement joins TRBV27 to TRBJ2-5; D gene ambiguous. The V gene's germline CDR1 is MNHEY and CDR2 SMNVEV (reference sequence). Trimming shortened V by 6 bases and J by 2 bases, and 22 bases separated the two germline ends. This CDR3 is 17 amino acids long. This chain's CDR3 is CASRHLGSSAIQETQYF. As DNA, the CDR3 is TGTGCCAGCAGACATCTCGGGTCATCAGCTATTCAAGAGACCCAGTACTTC.

This clonotype was detected many times. This chain connects TRBV6-1 to TRBJ1-2; TRBD1 might be the D (5 bases). The CDR3 covers 14 residues. Germline CDR1 is MNHNS and CDR2 is SASEGT. The ends were cut back, 5 bases at V and 4 bases at J, with 14 bases in the middle. CDR3 coding DNA: TGTGCCAGCAGTTATGACGGACAACTCTATGGCTACACCTTC. It encodes CASSYDGQLYGYTF.

This clonotype occurred many times. This chain uses TRBV28 with TRBJ2-7; 11 bases map to TRBD2. Germline assignment: CDR1 MDHEN and CDR2 SYDVKM. Trimming removed 2 bases from V and 1 base from J; junction bases left unmatched: 4. CDR3 length: 16 residues. The CDR3 protein is CASSLELAGASYEQYF. The CDR3 DNA reads as TGTGCCAGCAGTTTAGAACTAGCGGGAGCGTCCTACGAGCAGTACTTC.

This chain joins TRBV4-1 and TRBJ2-1, with TRBD2 matching 10 bases. Germline V gene sequence: CDR1 MGHRA, CDR2 YSYEKL. The CDR3 covers 18 residues. Unmatched junction bases numbered 17, after V lost 5 bases and J lost 7 bases. The CDR3 is CASSVKGSSGRKVNEQFF. DNA of the CDR3: TGCGCCAGCAGCGTAAAGGGATCTAGCGGGAGAAAGGTTAATGAGCAGTTCTTC.

This clonotype came up many times. This chain links TRBV7-8 with TRBJ2-5; D is uncertain. V lost 0 bases and J 10 bases, leaving 9 bases between the germline ends. The V gene's germline CDR1 is SGHVS and CDR2 FQNEAQ. The CDR3 extends over 12 amino acids. Written as DNA, the CDR3 is TGTGCCAGCAGCTTAGCCCCGTTGATCCAGTACTTC. Translated, it gives CASSLAPLIQYF.

This clonotype appeared a single time. The rearrangement uses TRBV7-2 and TRBJ2-7, with D possibly being TRBD1 (6 bases). Trimming took 4 bases from V and 4 from J, leaving 14 bases between them. The CDR3 is 14 amino acids. Per germline, CDR1 SGHTA and CDR2 FQGNSA. In DNA, the CDR3 is TGTGCCAGCAGCTGGGCACAGGGAAGTTACGAGCAGTACTTC. The encoded protein is CASSWAQGSYEQYF. Variable domain in full (rest from reference TRBV7-2 and TRBJ2-7): GAGVSQSPSNKVTEKGKDVELRCDPISGHTALYWYRQSLGQGLEFLIYFQGNSAPDKSGLPSDRFSAERTGGSVSTLTIQRTQQEDSAVYLCASSWAQGSYEQYFGPGTRLTVT.

This clonotype was recorded at least ten times. The rearrangement links TRBV7-8 to TRBJ1-5; D perhaps matches TRBD1 (5 bases). Per the germline V gene, CDR1 is SGHVS and CDR2 is FQNEAQ. The germline V and J ends were trimmed by 1 base and 6 bases, with 10 bases remaining between them. The CDR3 has 14 residues. The DNA of the CDR3 is TGTGCCAGCAGCTTAGTTCAGGGAACTCAGCCCCAGCATTTT. Protein product: CASSLVQGTQPQHF.

This clonotype was observed a few times. The genes are TRBV14 and TRBJ1-2; tentatively, D is TRBD1 (5 bases). Deletions cut 1 base from V and 6 bases from J, with 18 bases between. Germline V gene data show CDR1 as SGHDN and CDR2 as FVKESK. The CDR3 runs to 16 residues. The CDR3 DNA is TGTGCCAGCAGCCAAGCCGAAAGGGCAGGGCCCGATGGCTACACCTTC. This sequence encodes CASSQAERAGPDGYTF.

This clonotype was counted a single time. The junction and the germline gene differ at one end; a read error may be behind it. V and J are TRBV7-3 and TRBJ2-1; maybe TRBD2 (7 bases). The CDR3 totals 15 residues. CDR1 is SGHTA and CDR2 is FQGTGA in the germline V gene. The CDR3 spells CASSSGGGSCNEQFF. CDR3 DNA: TGTGCCAGCAGCTCCGGCGGGGGCTCCTGCAATGAGCAGTTCTTC.

This clonotype has at least ten counts. The chain recombines TRBV28 with TRBJ2-7; no clear D gene. This CDR3 has 13 amino acids. The germline gives CDR1 MDHEN, CDR2 SYDVKM. Trimming stripped 5 bases from V and 9 bases from J, with 17 bases between. As DNA, the CDR3 is TGTGCCAGCAGTATATCCCTGAGAGGCGGGCAGTACTTC. Its translation is CASSISLRGGQYF.

This clonotype occurred many times. This chain joins TRBV7-2 and TRBJ2-3; 9 bases are a match to TRBD2. The germline CDR1 and CDR2 sequences are SGHTA and FQGNSA. V lost 4 bases, J lost 3 bases, and 2 bases stayed unmatched. CDR3 length equals 14 residues. The CDR3, as DNA: TGTGCCAGCAGCTCTAGCGGGAAAACAGATACGCAGTATTTT. It yields the protein CASSSSGKTDTQYF.